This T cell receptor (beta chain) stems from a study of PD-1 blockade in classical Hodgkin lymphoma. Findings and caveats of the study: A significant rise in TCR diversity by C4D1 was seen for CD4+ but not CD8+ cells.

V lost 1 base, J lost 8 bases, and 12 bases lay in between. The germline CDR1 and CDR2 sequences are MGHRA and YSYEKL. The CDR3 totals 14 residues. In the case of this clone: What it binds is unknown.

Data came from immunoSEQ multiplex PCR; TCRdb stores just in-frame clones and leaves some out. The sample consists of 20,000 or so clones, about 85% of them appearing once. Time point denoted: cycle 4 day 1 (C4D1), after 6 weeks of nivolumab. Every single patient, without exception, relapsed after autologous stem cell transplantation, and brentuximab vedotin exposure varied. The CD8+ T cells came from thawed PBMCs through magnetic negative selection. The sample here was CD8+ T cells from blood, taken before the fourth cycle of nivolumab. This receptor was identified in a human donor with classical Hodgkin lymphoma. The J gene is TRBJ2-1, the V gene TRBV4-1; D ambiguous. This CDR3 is CASSQVWDGDEQFF. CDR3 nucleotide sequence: TGCGCCAGCAGCCAAGTCTGGGATGGCGATGAGCAGTTCTTC.